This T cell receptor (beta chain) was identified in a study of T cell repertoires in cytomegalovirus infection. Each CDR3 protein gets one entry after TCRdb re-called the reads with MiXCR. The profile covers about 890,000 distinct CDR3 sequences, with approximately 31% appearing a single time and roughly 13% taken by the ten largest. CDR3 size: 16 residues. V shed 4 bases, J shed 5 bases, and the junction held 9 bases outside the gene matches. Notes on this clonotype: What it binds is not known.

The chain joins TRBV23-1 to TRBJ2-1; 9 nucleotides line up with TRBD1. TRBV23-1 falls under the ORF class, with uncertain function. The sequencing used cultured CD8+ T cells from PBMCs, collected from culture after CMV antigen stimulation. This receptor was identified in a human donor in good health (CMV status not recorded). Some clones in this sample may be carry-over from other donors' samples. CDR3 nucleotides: TGCGCCAGCAGTCCCACGGAGAGGACAGGGGACAATGAGCAGTTCTTC. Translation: CASSPTERTGDNEQFF.